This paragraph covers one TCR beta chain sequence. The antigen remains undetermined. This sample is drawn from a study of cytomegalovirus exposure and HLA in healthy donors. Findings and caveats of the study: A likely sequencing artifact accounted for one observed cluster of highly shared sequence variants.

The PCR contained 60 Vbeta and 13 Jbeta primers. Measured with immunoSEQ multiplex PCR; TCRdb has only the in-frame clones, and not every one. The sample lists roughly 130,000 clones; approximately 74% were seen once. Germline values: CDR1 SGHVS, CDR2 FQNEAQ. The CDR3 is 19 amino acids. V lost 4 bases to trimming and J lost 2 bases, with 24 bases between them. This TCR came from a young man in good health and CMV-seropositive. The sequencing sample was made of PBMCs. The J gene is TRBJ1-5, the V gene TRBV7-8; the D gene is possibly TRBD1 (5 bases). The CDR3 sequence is CASSSLRREGVVGNQPQHF. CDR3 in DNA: TGTGCCAGCAGCTCCCTCAGGAGGGAAGGGGTAGTCGGCAATCAGCCCCAGCATTTT. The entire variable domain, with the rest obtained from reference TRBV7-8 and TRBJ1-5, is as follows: GAGVSQSPRYKVAKRGQDVALRCDPISGHVSLFWYQQALGQGPEFLTYFQNEAQLDKSGLPSDRFFAERPEGSVSTLKIQRTQQEDSAVYLCASSSLRREGVVGNQPQHFGDGTRLSIL.